One and the same sample provided the 31 T cell receptor beta chains below, sequenced in a study of blood T cell repertoires in COVID-19. Data came from immunoSEQ multiplex PCR; TCRdb stores just in-frame clones and leaves some out. The sample has a few hundred thousand clones; roughly nine tenths are singletons. The material sequenced was peripheral blood. The receptor set was obtained from a woman in her 50s with acute or convalescent COVID-19.

The V call is TRBV9, the J call TRBJ2-3; D remains unclear. The CDR3 consists of 15 residues. V lost 0 bases, J lost 4 bases, and 12 bases lay in between. Looked up from germline, CDR1 is SGDLS and CDR2 is YYNGEE. The chain's CDR3 is CASSVVGDRADTQYF. The CDR3 coding sequence is TGTGCCAGCAGCGTAGTTGGCGACCGGGCAGATACGCAGTATTTT.

Written as DNA, the CDR3 is TGTGCCAGCAGTTGGGGGACTAGCGGGAGTTCGGCAGATACGCAGTATTTT. Translating gives CASSWGTSGSSADTQYF. V usage is TRBV6-2 or TRBV6-3 and J usage is TRBJ2-3, with 14 bases fitting TRBD2. The J segment lost 4 bases and the V segment lost 4 bases, leaving 7 bases of the junction unmatched. The CDR3 is 17 amino acids. Germline assignment: CDR1 MNHEY and CDR2 SVGEGT.

J is TRBJ2-5 and V is TRBV18; 7 bases line up with TRBD1. Trimming cost V 5 bases and J 3 bases; bases outside gene matches: 3. This CDR3 is built from 13 residues. Germline values: CDR1 KGHSH, CDR2 LQKENI. Here the CDR3 DNA reads TGTGCCAGCTCAAGACAGGGTGAAGAGACCCAGTACTTC. Protein: CASSRQGEETQYF.

The chain joins TRBV15 to TRBJ2-7; 7 nucleotides line up with TRBD2. Germline V CDR1 and CDR2: LNHNV, YYDKDF (reference sequence). Trimming took 0 bases from V and 6 from J; bases not matched to a gene: 5. CDR3 length: 14 amino acids. CDR3 sequence (DNA): TGTGCCACCAGCAGAGATGGGCTAGCGGCCGAGCAGTACTTC. Encoded protein: CATSRDGLAAEQYF.

This chain joins TRBV25-1 and TRBJ1-6; D call uncertain. Germline assignment: CDR1 MGHDK and CDR2 SYGVNS. The CDR3 runs to 18 residues. Trimming pared 3 bases from V and 3 bases from J, leaving 18 bases between. The CDR3 reads CASSDHFGENDYNSPLHF. CDR3 bases: TGTGCCAGCAGTGACCATTTCGGGGAGAATGACTATAATTCACCCCTCCACTTT.

The chain links TRBV5-4 to TRBJ2-5; D remains ambiguous. Looked up from germline, CDR1 is SGHNT and CDR2 is YYREEE (reference sequence). The CDR3 consists of 13 residues. With 4 bases removed from V and 0 bases from J, the gap between germline ends came to 7 bases. The CDR3 spells CASSPANQETQYF. The CDR3 coding sequence is TGTGCCAGCAGCCCCGCGAACCAAGAGACCCAGTACTTC.

V usage is TRBV6-5 and J usage is TRBJ2-5; tentative D call: TRBD1 (5 bases). CDR3 size: 11 residues. Germline V CDR1 and CDR2: MNHEY, SVGAGI. V was clipped by 8 bases and J by 7 bases, with 11 bases between them. The CDR3 region has the DNA TGTGCCAGCCAAGGGGAAGGGACCCAGTACTTC. This sequence encodes CASQGEGTQYF.

The genes are TRBV19 and TRBJ2-3; D unclear. The CDR3 has 12 amino acids. V was shortened by 2 bases and J by 4 bases, with 4 bases between the two germline ends. Germline V gene data show CDR1 as LNHDA and CDR2 as SQIVND (reference sequence). The CDR3 here is CASSIQADTQYF. CDR3 DNA sequence: TGTGCCAGTAGTATACAGGCAGATACGCAGTATTTT.

This chain connects TRBV7-9 to TRBJ2-5; 7 nucleotides match TRBD2. CDR3 length: 13 residues. V lost 5 bases to trimming and J lost 5 bases; unmatched junction nucleotides: 5. CDR1 is SEHNR and CDR2 is FQNEAQ in the germline V gene (reference sequence). CDR3 region: CASSPKAGETQYF. Here the CDR3 DNA reads TGTGCCAGCAGCCCAAAAGCGGGGGAGACCCAGTACTTC.

The sample holds one count of this clone. The chain couples TRBV2 to TRBJ2-2; a weak D match, TRBD1 (6 bases). CDR3 length: 12 residues. Germline CDR1 SNHLY, CDR2 FYNNEI. V was cut by 11 bases and J by 2 bases, with 9 bases left in between. The CDR3 region is CALGHNTGELFF. In DNA form, the CDR3 reads TGTGCCCTGGGACATAACACCGGGGAGCTGTTTTTT.

This clone has just one count. The chain combines TRBV15 with TRBJ2-7, with 10 bases fitting TRBD2. Germline V gene lookup returns CDR1 LNHNV and CDR2 YYDKDF (reference sequence). The CDR3 extends over 16 amino acids. V trimming: 6 bases; J trimming: 4 bases; junction bases outside the gene matches: 12. The CDR3 sequence is CATSPHGAGGGYEQYF. DNA of the CDR3: TGTGCCACCAGTCCCCATGGAGCGGGAGGGGGGTACGAGCAGTACTTC.

The chain employs TRBV19 and TRBJ1-1; D is ambiguous. There are 15 residues in the CDR3. Trimming removed 3 bases from V and 6 bases from J, with 17 bases in between. CDR1 and CDR2 (germline): LNHDA, SQIVND (reference sequence). The CDR3 here is CASSIILEGGAEAFF. The CDR3 DNA is TGTGCCAGTAGTATTATCTTGGAAGGCGGCGCTGAAGCTTTCTTT. The full variable domain, in which reference TRBV19 and TRBJ1-1 provide the parts outside the CDR3, is DGGITQSPKYLFRKEGQNVTLSCEQNLNHDAMYWYRQDPGQGLRLIYYSQIVNDFQKGDIAEGYSVSREKKESFPLTVTSAQKNPTAFYLCASSIILEGGAEAFFGQGTRLTVV.

Turning to this clone: Other DNA sequences within the sample encode an identical CDR3. The gene calls are TRBV5-1 and TRBJ2-7; no firm D call. The germline gives CDR1 SGHRS, CDR2 YFSETQ. V lost 3 bases, J lost 2 bases, and 3 bases lay in between. The CDR3 has 11 residues. The CDR3 DNA sequence: TGCGCCAGCAGCTCCACCTACGAGCAGTACTTC. This sequence encodes CASSSTYEQYF.

The rearrangement joins TRBV29-1 to TRBJ2-1; 8 positions agree with TRBD1. Germline V gene sequence: CDR1 SQVTM, CDR2 ANQGSEA. V lost 4 bases, J lost 1 base, and 3 bases stayed unmatched. The CDR3 extends over 14 amino acids. In nucleotides, the CDR3 is TGCAGCGTTGCCGGACAGGGATCCTACAATGAGCAGTTCTTC. Translation: CSVAGQGSYNEQFF.

The chain combines TRBV7-9 with TRBJ1-1; 7 nucleotides line up with TRBD1. With V trimmed by 2 bases and J by 4 bases, 13 bases remained unmatched. The CDR3 spans 17 residues. Germline V gives CDR1 SEHNR, CDR2 FQNEAQ (reference sequence). CDR3 nucleotides: TGTGCCAGCAGCTTATTACAGGGGTCCGGTTCGATCACTGAAGCTTTCTTT. Residues: CASSLLQGSGSITEAFF.

The rearrangement joins TRBV27 to TRBJ2-3, with 8 bases lining up with TRBD2. The CDR3 is made up of 13 amino acids. Germline V lookup: CDR1 MNHEY, CDR2 SMNVEV (reference sequence). After removal of 8 bases from V and 3 bases from J, the junction contained 4 bases not matched to a gene. For the CDR3, the DNA is TGTGCCAGCGTCGGGGGGGGGACAGATACGCAGTATTTT. Protein: CASVGGGTDTQYF.

The V and J genes are TRBV5-1 and TRBJ2-1; 16 bases fit TRBD2. The CDR3 is 17 amino acids. Germline V gene lookup returns CDR1 SGHRS and CDR2 YFSETQ. V was clipped by 3 bases and J by 4 bases; unmatched bases: 4. The CDR3 spells CASSSGTSGRAYNEQFF. In nucleotides, the CDR3 is TGCGCCAGCAGCTCCGGGACTAGCGGGAGGGCGTACAATGAGCAGTTCTTC.

The chain carries TRBV4-3 and TRBJ2-3, with D possibly TRBD2 on 6 matching bases. CDR1 LGHNA and CDR2 YSLEER come from the germline V gene. V gave up 0 bases and J gave up 2 bases, with 15 bases separating them. The CDR3 sequence is 17 residues long. The CDR3 DNA follows: TGCGCCAGCAGCCAAGAGTTCCTAGCGAGGTTCACAGATACGCAGTATTTT. Translated: CASSQEFLARFTDTQYF.

This sequence joins TRBV24-1 and TRBJ1-2; D is undetermined. Trimming cost V 1 base and J 8 bases, with 4 bases left between them. Per germline, CDR1 KGHDR and CDR2 SFDVKD. The CDR3 has 11 residues. CDR3 protein: CATSDFSGYTF. The CDR3 region has the DNA TGTGCCACCAGTGATTTTAGCGGCTACACCTTC.

The V and J genes are TRBV25-1 and TRBJ1-2; 9 bases align to TRBD1. Germline CDR1 and CDR2: MGHDK and SYGVNS. The CDR3 contains 12 residues. V shed 5 bases, J shed 8 bases, and the junction held 3 bases outside the gene matches. CDR3: CASSTGQGGYTF. DNA for the CDR3: TGTGCCAGCAGTACCGGACAGGGGGGCTACACCTTC.

CDR3 protein: CASSSTVPSGANVLTF. CDR3 in DNA: TGTGCCAGCTCATCGACAGTCCCTAGTGGGGCCAACGTCCTGACTTTC. The rearrangement uses TRBV18 and TRBJ2-6; possible D gene TRBD1, 5 bases. V was pared by 5 bases and J by 3 bases, with 14 bases between. The CDR3 covers 16 residues. CDR1 is KGHSH and CDR2 is LQKENI in the germline V gene. The whole variable domain, filled in from reference TRBV18 and TRBJ2-6, reads NAGVMQNPRHLVRRRGQEARLRCSPMKGHSHVYWYRQLPEEGLKFMVYLQKENIIDESGMPKERFSAEFPKEGPSILRIQQVVRGDSAAYFCASSSTVPSGANVLTFGAGSRLTVL.

This chain joins TRBV10-2 and TRBJ1-5, with 7 nucleotides matching TRBD1. Per the germline V gene, CDR1 is WSHSY and CDR2 is SAAADI. This CDR3 has 12 amino acids. With 8 bases clipped from V and 4 bases from J, the junction kept 2 bases outside the gene matches. The CDR3 spells CASWDRNQPQHF. In DNA, the CDR3 is TGCGCCAGCTGGGACAGAAATCAGCCCCAGCATTTT.

The chain recombines TRBV29-1 with TRBJ2-7, with no clear D. This CDR3 contains 13 residues. V lost 6 bases and J lost 0, with 12 bases in between. Germline CDR1 is SQVTM and CDR2 is ANQGSEA. The DNA for the CDR3 is TGCAGCGTACCGTCCGAGTCCTCCTACGAGCAGTACTTC. It codes for CSVPSESSYEQYF.

CDR3 bases: TGTGCCAGCCGAGGAGGGTGGGGTCAGCCCCAGCATTTT. This encodes CASRGGWGQPQHF. The chain carries TRBV27 and TRBJ1-5; D is unclear. Trimming stripped 8 bases from V and 6 bases from J, with 14 bases between. This CDR3 spans 13 amino acids. Per germline, CDR1 MNHEY and CDR2 SMNVEV (reference sequence).

This clone came up once. The V call is TRBV7-2, the J call TRBJ2-1; D call uncertain. The CDR3 covers 14 residues. V lost 3 bases and J 10 bases, leaving 16 bases between the germline ends. CDR1 and CDR2 (germline): SGHTA, FQGNSA. In DNA, the CDR3 is TGTGCCAGCAGCTTTAATAGCCGCTTCGAGGAGCAGTTCTTC. Its translation is CASSFNSRFEEQFF.

This clone was seen just once. V gene TRBV9 combines with J gene TRBJ2-7, with TRBD1 identical over 7 bases. The CDR3 runs 14 residues. J lost 5 bases, V lost 0 bases, and 5 bases had no gene match. Per germline, CDR1 SGDLS and CDR2 YYNGEE. The chain's CDR3 is CASSVVQGVNEQYF. The CDR3 DNA reads as TGTGCCAGCAGCGTAGTCCAGGGGGTGAACGAGCAGTACTTC.

The chain has TRBV24-1 and TRBJ1-5; a weak D match, TRBD1 (5 bases). V was clipped by 1 base and J by 2 bases, with 5 bases between them. The CDR3 is made up of 14 amino acids. In germline, CDR1 is KGHDR, CDR2 SFDVKD. The CDR3 here is CATSDLQGNQPQHF. CDR3 nucleotides: TGTGCCACCAGTGATTTACAGGGCAATCAGCCCCAGCATTTT.

The V and J genes are TRBV5-5 and TRBJ2-3, with D tentatively TRBD1 (5 bases). Trimming shortened V by 1 base and J by 5 bases, and 14 bases separated the two germline ends. CDR1 SGHKS and CDR2 YYEKEE come from the germline V gene (reference sequence). The CDR3 contains 15 residues. In DNA, the CDR3 is TGTGCCAGCAGCTTGCAGCAGGGTGGAAAAGATACGCAGTATTTT. Amino acids: CASSLQQGGKDTQYF.

This chain connects TRBV6-5 to TRBJ2-7, with a possible D match to TRBD1 (5 bases). Germline V gene sequence: CDR1 MNHEY, CDR2 SVGAGI. V lost 2 bases, J lost 6 bases, and 8 bases lay in between. CDR3 size: 12 residues. CDR3 amino acids: CASSYQGGEQYF. In DNA, the CDR3 is TGTGCCAGCAGTTACCAGGGCGGCGAGCAGTACTTC.

In this sample, this clone turned up a few times. V and J are TRBV12-3 or TRBV12-4 and TRBJ1-1, with 9 bases lining up with TRBD1. The CDR3 is made up of 13 amino acids. The V and J ends lost 5 bases and 6 bases, in that order; junction bases with no gene match: 4. The CDR3 region has the DNA TGTGCCAGCAGTCCACAGGGGGCTGCTGAAGCTTTCTTT. Its translation is CASSPQGAAEAFF.

The chain employs TRBV2 and TRBJ2-3; 7 bases agree with TRBD1. V shed 6 bases, J shed 2 bases, and the junction held 8 bases outside the gene matches. This CDR3 contains 15 residues. The V gene's germline CDR1 is SNHLY and CDR2 FYNNEI. CDR3 loop: CASRATGDDTDTQYF. CDR3 bases: TGTGCCAGCAGGGCCACAGGGGACGACACAGATACGCAGTATTTT. The complete variable domain, with remaining parts taken from reference TRBV2 and TRBJ2-3, reads EPEVTQTPSHQVTQMGQEVILRCVPISNHLYFYWYRQILGQKVEFLVSFYNNEISEKSEIFDDQFSVERPDGSNFTLKIRSTKLEDSAMYFCASRATGDDTDTQYFGPGTRLTVL.